One and the same sample provided the 12 T cell receptor beta chains below, sequenced in a study of neurological immune-mediated disorders. Noted time point: longitudinal time-point 3. Each CDR3 protein is one row after TCRdb ran MiXCR on the 5' RACE reads. The sample carries 95,000 to 110,000 distinct CDR3 sequences, 11% recorded once. What was sequenced was PBMCs. The source is a female donor with HTLV-1-associated myelopathy (HAM/TSP).

This clonotype was counted many times. The chain combines TRBV7-2 with TRBJ2-5; 9 bases match TRBD2. The CDR3 contains 13 residues. The V gene's germline CDR1 is SGHTA and CDR2 FQGNSA. The junction had 8 bases not matched to a gene; V was cut back by 10 bases and J by 5 bases. The chain's CDR3 is CATRTSVQETQYF. CDR3 sequence (DNA): TGTGCCACCCGGACTAGCGTACAGGAGACCCAGTACTTC.

This clonotype was counted a few times. The chain employs TRBV4-2 and TRBJ2-6, with unresolved D. Germline V gives CDR1 LGHNA, CDR2 YNFKEQ. The germline V and J ends were trimmed by 0 bases and 3 bases, with 9 bases remaining between them. The CDR3 loop spans 16 amino acids. CDR3 coding DNA: TGTGCCAGCAGCCAAGATCGGACCCGTGGGGCCAACGTCCTGACTTTC. Amino acid sequence: CASSQDRTRGANVLTF.

This clonotype was seen at least ten times. The J gene is TRBJ2-7, the V gene TRBV20-1; the match to TRBD1 covers 7 bases. With V trimmed by 1 base and J by 0 bases, 3 bases remained unmatched. This CDR3 comprises 14 residues. CDR1 and CDR2 from the germline V gene are DFQATT and SNEGSKA (reference sequence). The CDR3 region is CSARGQGISYEQYF. The CDR3 DNA sequence: TGCAGTGCTAGAGGACAGGGTATCTCCTACGAGCAGTACTTC.

This clonotype came up many times. The chain recombines TRBV20-1 with TRBJ1-5; TRBD1 aligns across 9 bases. The CDR3 has 15 amino acids. V lost 6 bases, J lost 6 bases, and 12 bases stayed unmatched. The V gene's germline CDR1 is DFQATT and CDR2 SNEGSKA (reference sequence). CDR3 bases: TGCAGTGCCAGCCCATACAGGGGGCGAGGTCAGCCCCAGCATTTT. Protein product: CSASPYRGRGQPQHF.

This clonotype showed up many times. The chain joins TRBV20-1 to TRBJ1-6; D not resolved. Germline V gene data show CDR1 as DFQATT and CDR2 as SNEGSKA (reference sequence). The CDR3 totals 15 residues. Trimming shortened V by 3 bases and J by 0 bases, and 9 bases separated the two germline ends. The CDR3 loop reads CSARSGSSYNSPLHF. CDR3 sequence (DNA): TGCAGTGCTAGGAGCGGGAGCTCCTATAATTCACCCCTCCACTTT.

This clonotype was seen at least ten times. V is TRBV5-6 and J is TRBJ1-2; weak D call: TRBD1 (6 bases). The CDR3 length is 13 residues. V was shortened by 0 bases and J by 6 bases, with 9 bases between the two germline ends. Looked up from germline, CDR1 is SGHDT and CDR2 is YYEEEE. CDR3 sequence reads: CASSLAAGDGYTF. CDR3 bases: TGTGCCAGCAGCTTGGCAGCAGGGGATGGCTACACCTTC.

The rearrangement joins TRBV29-1 to TRBJ2-1; no reliable D call. V was clipped by 6 bases and J by 3 bases, with 6 bases between them. The CDR3 is 11 amino acids. Germline V gene lookup returns CDR1 SQVTM and CDR2 ANQGSEA. The CDR3 DNA reads as TGCAGCGTCGCCGACTACAATGAGCAGTTCTTC. Amino acid sequence: CSVADYNEQFF.

This clonotype was seen ten or more times. This chain joins TRBV5-1 and TRBJ2-3; TRBD2 matches at 8 bases. The CDR3 covers 17 residues. V was pared by 0 bases and J by 5 bases, with 11 bases of the junction left unmatched. Germline CDR1 SGHRS, CDR2 YFSETQ. CDR3 in DNA: TGCGCCAGCAGCTTGGGAATCCAGCGGGGGATAGGAGATACGCAGTATTTT. Encoded protein: CASSLGIQRGIGDTQYF.

In regard to this clonotype: At one end, the junction sequence differs from germline, possibly due to a read error. This chain links TRBV6-1 with TRBJ2-3; unclear D gene. The CDR3 is 13 amino acids. Germline CDR1 reads MNHNS; CDR2 reads SASEGT. CDR3 sequence: CASSEVGLDTQYF. The CDR3 nucleotides read TGTGCCAGCAGTGAAGTGGGTCTGGATACACAGTATTTT.

The rearrangement links TRBV5-1 to TRBJ2-5, with D possibly matching TRBD2 (6 bases). V was trimmed by 3 bases and J by 4 bases, leaving 13 bases between them. The CDR3 consists of 14 residues. The germline V gene has CDR1 SGHRS and CDR2 YFSETQ. The CDR3 DNA reads TGCGCCAGCAGCTCCGGGACTGCAGGAGAGACCCAGTACTTC. Amino acids: CASSSGTAGETQYF.

This clonotype was found many times. The chain carries TRBV28 and TRBJ2-5; D gene unclear. The germline V and J ends were trimmed by 7 bases and 3 bases, with 3 bases remaining between them. The CDR3 has 10 residues. Germline V gene data show CDR1 as MDHEN and CDR2 as SYDVKM. Written as DNA, the CDR3 is TGTGCCAGCAAGGAAGAGACCCAGTACTTC. Protein sequence: CASKEETQYF.

There are many counts of this clonotype. The chain carries TRBV5-1 and TRBJ1-1, with a weak D call TRBD1 (6 bases). CDR1 and CDR2 (germline): SGHRS, YFSETQ. Trimming took 0 bases from V and 1 from J, leaving 7 bases between them. This CDR3 spans 14 amino acids. CDR3 DNA: TGCGCCAGCAGCTTGGAAGGGGGGAACACTGAAGCTTTCTTT. Encoded protein: CASSLEGGNTEAFF.